This TCR beta chain was sequenced during a study of shared clonotypes between healthy human individuals. Replicate PCRs from sorted subsets contained approximately 220 ng DNA, which is 31,000 or so T cell genomes. TCRdb keeps only in-frame clones here, not all; method: immunoSEQ multiplex PCR. The table records 2 million to 3 million clones, 80% to 95% of them present only once. CDR1 and CDR2 from the germline V gene are GTSNPN and SVGIG (reference sequence). Trimming removed 5 bases from V and 9 bases from J; junction bases left unmatched: 22. The CDR3 is made up of 20 amino acids. The sequenced material came from naive CD4+ T cells from PBMCs. Subset reported: CD45RA+ positively selected. The TCR originated in a man aged 18 to 29 in good health. Some clones in this sample may be carry-over from other donors' samples. This rearrangement joins TRBV30 to TRBJ2-1, with 16 bases identical to TRBD2. CDR3 coding DNA: TGTGCCTGGTTCTACTCCGGGACTAGCGGGAGGGCCGGGTACTCCAGTGAGCAGTTCTTC. It translates to CAWFYSGTSGRAGYSSEQFF.